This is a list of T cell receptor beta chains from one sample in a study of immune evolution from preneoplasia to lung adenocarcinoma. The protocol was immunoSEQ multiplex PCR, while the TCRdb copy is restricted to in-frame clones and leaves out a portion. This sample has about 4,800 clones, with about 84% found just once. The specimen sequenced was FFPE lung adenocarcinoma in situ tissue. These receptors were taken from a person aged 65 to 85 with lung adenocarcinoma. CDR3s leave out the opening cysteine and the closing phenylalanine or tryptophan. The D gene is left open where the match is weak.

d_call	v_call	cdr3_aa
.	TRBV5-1	ASSLEQETQY
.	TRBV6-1	ASSEQGRYGEKLF
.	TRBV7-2	ASSSSGTERSSEQY
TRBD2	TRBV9	ASSVAGGSNTGELF
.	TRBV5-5	ASSQGQETQY
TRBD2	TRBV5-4	ASSHRGAGVEDTQY
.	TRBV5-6	ASSLERSAQAF
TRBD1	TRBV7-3	ASSLDRSSGANVLT
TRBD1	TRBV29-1	SAQGAGEQY
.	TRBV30	AWSVRGVGAF
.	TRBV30	AWSENSDTQY
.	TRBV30	ALRRESNEKLF
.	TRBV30	AWSLGGELF
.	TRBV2	ASSDASISADTQY
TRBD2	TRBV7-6	ASSFSGLAPTGYEQY
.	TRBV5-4	ASSPHRVAYGYT
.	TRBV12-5	ASGTSGGSPEAF
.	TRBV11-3	ASSQREFPDTQY
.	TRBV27	ASSLRSNYGYT
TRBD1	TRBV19	ASNVEGGVQPQH
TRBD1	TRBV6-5	ASSLTGGTEAF
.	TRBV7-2	ASSLAPLYNEQF